The 19 T cell receptor beta chains below were found in one sample sequenced in a study of CD8 T cells in ankylosing spondylitis. Findings of the study overall: Typical of ankylosing spondylitis blood, it appeared, was a TCR beta motif of several highly homologous variants.

Via MiXCR, TCRdb re-called the 5' RACE reads, giving one row per CDR3 protein. Counted here are more than 250,000 distinct CDR3 sequences, approximately 8% occurring once; the ten biggest clones make up about 15%. No antigens are known for them. Source material: blood, either unsorted or a sorted T cell fraction (not recorded which). These receptors all stem from a male donor with ankylosing spondylitis.

This clonotype was seen many times. The chain recombines TRBV5-1 with TRBJ2-3; the match to TRBD1 covers 7 bases. Germline V gives CDR1 SGHRS, CDR2 YFSETQ. This CDR3 region has 14 residues. J gave up 2 bases and V 4 bases, and 4 bases lay outside the gene matches. The DNA for the CDR3 is TGCGCCAGCAGCCCGGGACAGATCACAGATACGCAGTATTTT. It specifies CASSPGQITDTQYF.

The chain recombines TRBV20-1 with TRBJ2-1, with TRBD2 matching over 8 bases. The V segment lost 1 base and the J segment 0 bases; nucleotides outside the gene matches: 8. Germline CDR1 DFQATT, CDR2 SNEGSKA (reference sequence). There are 17 residues in the CDR3. The CDR3 loop is CSARGWRGGSSYNEQFF. CDR3 in DNA: TGCAGTGCTAGAGGGTGGCGCGGGGGGAGCTCCTACAATGAGCAGTTCTTC.

This clonotype was seen only a few times. V usage is TRBV6-2 or TRBV6-3 and J usage is TRBJ1-4, with 9 bases aligning to TRBD1. Germline V gene data show CDR1 as MNHEY and CDR2 as SVGEGT. V trimming: 6 bases; J trimming: 5 bases; junction bases outside the gene matches: 4. This CDR3 has 14 amino acids. The CDR3 spells CASSHDRGNEKLFF. CDR3 DNA sequence: TGTGCCAGCAGCCACGACAGGGGGAATGAAAAACTGTTTTTT.

J is TRBJ1-4 and V is TRBV29-1; no clear D. Germline CDR1 and CDR2: SQVTM and ANQGSEA. Trimming took 6 bases from V and 8 from J, leaving 7 bases between them. The CDR3 contains 10 residues. The CDR3 region is CSVADEKLFF. CDR3 nucleotide sequence: TGCAGCGTAGCAGACGAAAAACTGTTTTTT.

The chain links TRBV6-1 to TRBJ1-1; maybe TRBD1 (6 bases). The germline V gene has CDR1 MNHNS and CDR2 SASEGT. CDR3 length: 13 residues. Trimming shortened V by 10 bases and J by 4 bases, and 16 bases separated the two germline ends. Written as DNA, the CDR3 is TGTGCCACTTTGAAGGGGGGCGGCACTGAAGCTTTCTTT. Translating gives CATLKGGGTEAFF.

In DNA form, the CDR3 reads TGTGCCAGCAGTCTACACAAAACGACATTTTCCGATGAGCAGTTCTTC. Its protein is CASSLHKTTFSDEQFF. The rearrangement links TRBV6-5 to TRBJ2-1, with unresolved D. CDR1 and CDR2 (germline): MNHEY, SVGAGI. The germline V and J ends were trimmed by 5 bases and 8 bases, with 22 bases remaining between them. The CDR3 runs 16 residues.

The chain links TRBV20-1 to TRBJ2-5; TRBD1 matches at 9 bases. This CDR3 has 17 amino acids. The germline gives CDR1 DFQATT, CDR2 SNEGSKA (reference sequence). Unmatched junction bases numbered 18, after V lost 5 bases and J lost 5 bases. CDR3 in DNA: TGCAGTGCTGACGTCCCCCCGGGACAGGGATTCAGGGAGACCCAGTACTTC. This codes for CSADVPPGQGFRETQYF.

This clonotype was counted a few times. The V and J genes are TRBV5-6 and TRBJ1-1, with 9 bases fitting TRBD1. The germline V gene has CDR1 SGHDT and CDR2 YYEEEE. The V gene end was trimmed by 5 bases and the J gene end by 6 bases; junction bases not matched to a gene: 11. The CDR3 totals 15 residues. CDR3 sequence reads: CASRGQGNYKAEAFF. CDR3 DNA: TGTGCCAGCAGGGGACAGGGAAATTACAAGGCTGAAGCTTTCTTT.

The V and J genes are TRBV6-1 and TRBJ2-1; TRBD1 is a possible D gene (5 bases). V shed 7 bases and J shed 8 bases, with 24 bases lying between them. Germline V gene sequence: CDR1 MNHNS, CDR2 SASEGT. The length of the CDR3 is 16 residues. As DNA, the CDR3 is TGTGCCAGCAAGCCCGATGGGGCAGGGCGTTGGGATGAGCAGTTCTTC. Protein sequence: CASKPDGAGRWDEQFF.

Many counts were recorded for this clonotype. The chain recombines TRBV7-8 with TRBJ2-5; 9 bases are a match to TRBD2. CDR3 length: 15 residues. The junction had 5 bases not matched to a gene; V was cut back by 0 bases and J by 6 bases. Looked up from germline, CDR1 is SGHVS and CDR2 is FQNEAQ. The CDR3 loop reads CASSLAGGRVQTQYF. CDR3 nucleotides: TGTGCCAGCAGCTTAGCCGGCGGGAGGGTTCAGACCCAGTACTTC. Together with reference TRBV7-8 and TRBJ2-5, the CDR3 gives the full variable domain: GAGVSQSPRYKVAKRGQDVALRCDPISGHVSLFWYQQALGQGPEFLTYFQNEAQLDKSGLPSDRFFAERPEGSVSTLKIQRTQQEDSAVYLCASSLAGGRVQTQYFGPGTRLLVL.

The chain carries TRBV5-1 and TRBJ2-7, with 7 bases lining up with TRBD1. CDR1 and CDR2 from the germline V gene are SGHRS and YFSETQ. With V trimmed by 0 bases and J by 4 bases, 13 bases remained unmatched. This CDR3 region has 17 residues. This chain's CDR3 is CASSLVPGGLYGYEQYF. CDR3 in DNA: TGCGCCAGCAGCTTGGTCCCAGGGGGTCTTTACGGGTACGAGCAGTACTTC. Full variable domain (remainder filled in from reference TRBV5-1 and TRBJ2-7): KAGVTQTPRYLIKTRGQQVTLSCSPISGHRSVSWYQQTPGQGLQFLFEYFSETQRNKGNFPGRFSGRQFSNSRSEMNVSTLELGDSALYLCASSLVPGGLYGYEQYFGPGTRLTVT.

This clonotype came up a few times. The chain carries TRBV20-1 and TRBJ1-5; D unresolved. The germline V and J ends were trimmed by 5 bases and 3 bases, with 5 bases remaining between them. In germline, CDR1 is DFQATT, CDR2 SNEGSKA (reference sequence). The CDR3 consists of 11 residues. Here the CDR3 reads CSACTNQPQHF. In nucleotides, the CDR3 is TGCAGTGCTTGTACCAATCAGCCCCAGCATTTT.

In its sample, this clonotype was seen a few times. The chain joins TRBV7-6 to TRBJ2-3; the D is unclear. Deletions cut 3 bases from V and 2 bases from J, with 9 bases between. CDR1 and CDR2 from the germline V gene are SGHVS and FNYEAQ. The CDR3 runs 14 residues. The CDR3 region has the DNA TGTGCCAGCAGCTTCCCATACGACACAGATACGCAGTATTTT. Translating gives CASSFPYDTDTQYF. Together with reference TRBV7-6 and TRBJ2-3, the CDR3 gives the full variable domain: GAGVSQSPRYKVTKRGQDVALRCDPISGHVSLYWYRQALGQGPEFLTYFNYEAQQDKSGLPNDRFSAERPEGSISTLTIQRTEQRDSAMYRCASSFPYDTDTQYFGPGTRLTVL.

This sequence joins TRBV7-9 and TRBJ2-7; D is uncertain. CDR3 size: 12 residues. Germline values: CDR1 SEHNR, CDR2 FQNEAQ (reference sequence). The germline V and J ends were trimmed by 5 bases and 2 bases, with 7 bases remaining between them. The CDR3 coding sequence is TGTGCCAGCAGCACTCAGGCCTACGAGCAGTACTTC. This translates into CASSTQAYEQYF. The full variable domain, in which reference TRBV7-9 and TRBJ2-7 provide the parts outside the CDR3, is DTGVSQNPRHKITKRGQNVTFRCDPISEHNRLYWYRQTLGQGPEFLTYFQNEAQLEKSRLLSDRFSAERPKGSFSTLEIQRTEQGDSAMYLCASSTQAYEQYFGPGTRLTVT.

This clonotype was found a few times. The chain couples TRBV5-5 to TRBJ1-3; D possibly corresponds to TRBD1 (6 bases). The CDR3 is made up of 16 amino acids. Trimming took off 2 bases at V and 0 bases at J, with 12 bases between the two ends. Per germline, CDR1 SGHKS and CDR2 YYEKEE (reference sequence). The DNA of the CDR3 is TGTGCCAGCAGCTTCGACAGGCCGAGCTCTGGAAACACCATATATTTT. Its translation is CASSFDRPSSGNTIYF.

This clonotype was seen ten or more times. The V gene is TRBV12-3 or TRBV12-4, the J gene TRBJ1-4, with TRBD1 identical over 9 bases. J lost 8 bases, V lost 7 bases, and 11 bases had no gene match. The CDR3 length is 15 residues. CDR3 DNA: TGTGCCAGCATGCTCAGGGGACAGGGCGCCGAAAAACTGTTTTTT. Amino acids: CASMLRGQGAEKLFF.

This chain joins TRBV27 and TRBJ2-7; D is ambiguous. CDR3 length equals 13 residues. Per germline, CDR1 MNHEY and CDR2 SMNVEV (reference sequence). Trimming removed 6 bases from V and 5 bases from J, with 14 bases in between. CDR3 protein: CASSQGLSDEQYF. The DNA for the CDR3 is TGTGCCAGCAGCCAAGGCTTGTCGGACGAGCAGTACTTC.

This clonotype was recorded at least ten times. This chain links TRBV29-1 with TRBJ2-1; TRBD2 might be the D (5 bases). The CDR3 spans 13 residues. The V gene lost 4 bases and the J gene lost 3 bases, with 10 bases spanning the gap. Looked up from germline, CDR1 is SQVTM and CDR2 is ANQGSEA. The chain's CDR3 is CSVGPSGYNEQFF. CDR3 sequence (DNA): TGCAGCGTTGGGCCCAGCGGCTACAATGAGCAGTTCTTC.

The V and J genes are TRBV19 and TRBJ2-3; the D gene is possibly TRBD2 (6 bases). The CDR3 loop spans 13 amino acids. Germline CDR1 and CDR2: LNHDA and SQIVND (reference sequence). Trimming removed 4 bases from V and 6 bases from J, with 11 bases in between. The CDR3 protein is CASSTNAGDTQYF. CDR3 in DNA: TGTGCCAGTAGTACTAACGCGGGGGATACGCAGTATTTT. Full variable domain (missing parts from reference TRBV19 and TRBJ2-3): DGGITQSPKYLFRKEGQNVTLSCEQNLNHDAMYWYRQDPGQGLRLIYYSQIVNDFQKGDIAEGYSVSREKKESFPLTVTSAQKNPTAFYLCASSTNAGDTQYFGPGTRLTVL.